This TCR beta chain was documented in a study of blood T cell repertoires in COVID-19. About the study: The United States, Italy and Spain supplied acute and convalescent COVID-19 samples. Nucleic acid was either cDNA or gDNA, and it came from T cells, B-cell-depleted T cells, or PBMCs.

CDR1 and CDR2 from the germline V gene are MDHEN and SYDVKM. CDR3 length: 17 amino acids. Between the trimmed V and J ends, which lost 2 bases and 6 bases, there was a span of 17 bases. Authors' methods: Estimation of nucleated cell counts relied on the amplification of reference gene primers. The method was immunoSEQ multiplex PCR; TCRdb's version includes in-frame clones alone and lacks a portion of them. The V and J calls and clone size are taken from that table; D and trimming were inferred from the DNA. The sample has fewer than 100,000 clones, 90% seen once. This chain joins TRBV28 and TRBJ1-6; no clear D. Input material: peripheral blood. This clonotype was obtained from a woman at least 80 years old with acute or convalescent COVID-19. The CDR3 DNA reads TGTGCCAGCAGTTTAACCCTCCCGGGAGGCGGTAATTCACCCCTCCACTTT. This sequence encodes CASSLTLPGGGNSPLHF.